This TCR beta chain appears in the sequencing data of a study of blood T cell repertoires in COVID-19. Study-level information: Samples of COVID-19 (acute and convalescent) were obtained from the United States, Italy and Spain. T cells, B-cell-depleted T cells, or PBMCs provided the cDNA or gDNA that served as material.

Germline assignment: CDR1 SGHVS and CDR2 FQNEAQ. V lost 5 bases to trimming and J lost 1 base, with 14 bases between them. The CDR3 loop spans 15 amino acids. In the original workflow: By means of reference gene primer amplification, nucleated cell counts were estimated. TCRdb's copy holds only in-frame clones and misses some; the assay was immunoSEQ multiplex PCR. The V and J calls and clone size are taken from that table; D and trimming were inferred from the DNA. The table includes about 380,000 clones, 85% detected once. The clonotype comes from a woman aged 18-29 years with acute or convalescent COVID-19. The rearrangement uses TRBV7-8 and TRBJ1-1, with D possibly matching TRBD1 (6 bases). The sequencing input was peripheral blood. The CDR3 here is CASSPVVGANTEAFF. The CDR3, as DNA: TGTGCCAGCAGCCCAGTGGTGGGGGCGAACACTGAAGCTTTCTTT.